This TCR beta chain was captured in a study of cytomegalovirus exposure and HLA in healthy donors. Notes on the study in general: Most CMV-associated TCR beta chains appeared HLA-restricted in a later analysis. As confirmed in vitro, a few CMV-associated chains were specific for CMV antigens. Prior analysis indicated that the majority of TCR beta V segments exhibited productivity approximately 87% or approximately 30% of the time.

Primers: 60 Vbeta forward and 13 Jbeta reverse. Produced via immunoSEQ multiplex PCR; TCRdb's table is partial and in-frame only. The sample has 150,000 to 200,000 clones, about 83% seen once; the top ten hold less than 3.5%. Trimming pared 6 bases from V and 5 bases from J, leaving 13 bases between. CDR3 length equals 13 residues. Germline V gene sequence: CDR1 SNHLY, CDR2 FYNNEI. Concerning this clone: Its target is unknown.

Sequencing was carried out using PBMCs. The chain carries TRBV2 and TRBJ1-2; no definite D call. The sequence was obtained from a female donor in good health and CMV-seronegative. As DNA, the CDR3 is TGTGCCAGCAGAGACGCATCGGGGTATGGCTACACCTTC. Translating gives CASRDASGYGYTF.